The rows below give T cell receptor beta chains drawn from one sample of a study of T cell responses to AZD1222 COVID-19 vaccine. Measured with immunoSEQ multiplex PCR; TCRdb has only the in-frame clones, and not every one. Of 85,000 to 100,000 clones listed, approximately 89% are singletons. Sequencing used peripheral blood, obtained 28 days after the second AZD1222 dose. The source of these receptors is an adult who received the AZD1222 COVID-19 vaccine. CDR3s include the opening cysteine and the closing phenylalanine or tryptophan. A D gene is named only where the DNA matches it firmly. Not all rows give a size; the values are once, few, many and, for expanded clones, a class.

cdr3_nt	cdr3_aa	j_call	v_call	d_call	cdr3_length	clone_size
TGCAGTGCTAGTAGTCGTGAAAAACTGTTTTTT	CSASSREKLFF	TRBJ1-4	TRBV20-1	.	11	.
TGTGCCAGCAGCCCACCAAGACGCGATCTGAACAATGAGCAGTTCTTC	CASSPPRRDLNNEQFF	TRBJ2-1	TRBV11-2	.	16	.
TGTGCCAGCAGCTCCCGGACTACTAGCACAGATACGCAGTATTTT	CASSSRTTSTDTQYF	TRBJ2-3	TRBV13	.	15	.
TGTGCCAGCAGTTTAACGGGGGAGACCCAGTACTTC	CASSLTGETQYF	TRBJ2-5	TRBV12-3/TRBV12-4	.	12	.
TGTGCCAGCAGCAATAGTGGGGAGACCCAGTACTTC	CASSNSGETQYF	TRBJ2-5	TRBV6-5	.	12	.
TGTGCCAGCAGCTTAGATAGCGGGAGGTACAATGAGCAGTTCTTC	CASSLDSGRYNEQFF	TRBJ2-1	TRBV11-3	TRBD2	15	.
TGTGCCAGCAGCTTTGATTGGTCCGCCCTTGTTCGTGAGCAGTACTTC	CASSFDWSALVREQYF	TRBJ2-7	TRBV7-2	.	16	.
TGTGCCAGCAGCTTAAGCGGGGGCAGCAATCAGCCCCAGCATTTT	CASSLSGGSNQPQHF	TRBJ1-5	TRBV11-2	.	15	.
TGCGCCAGCAGCTGGGGACAGGGGGATGAAAAACTGTTTTTT	CASSWGQGDEKLFF	TRBJ1-4	TRBV5-1	TRBD1	14	.
TGTGCCATCAGTGAGCGCTTGACAGGATCGGGCGGCTACACCTTC	CAISERLTGSGGYTF	TRBJ1-2	TRBV10-3	.	15	.
TGTGCCACCAGTGATCCACGCACAACTAATGAAAAACTGTTTTTT	CATSDPRTTNEKLFF	TRBJ1-4	TRBV24-1	.	15	.
TGTGCCATCAGGACCGGGGGAAACACTGAAGCTTTCTTT	CAIRTGGNTEAFF	TRBJ1-1	TRBV10-3	.	13	.
TGTGCCAGCAGCGTAGCTTCTGATACGCAGTATTTT	CASSVASDTQYF	TRBJ2-3	TRBV9	.	12	.
TGTGCCAGCAGTTTACCCCTGGCGAACACCGGGGAGCTGTTTTTT	CASSLPLANTGELFF	TRBJ2-2	TRBV28	.	15	.
TGTGCCACCAGCAGACACCGGGACAGGGTAACTGAAGCTTTCTTT	CATSRHRDRVTEAFF	TRBJ1-1	TRBV15	TRBD1	15	.
TGTGCCAGCAGTGAATCGGGGGGTGGAAACACCATATATTTT	CASSESGGGNTIYF	TRBJ1-3	TRBV6-1	.	14	once
TGTGCCAGCAGCCCCGGGGGGAACGAGCAGTACTTC	CASSPGGNEQYF	TRBJ2-7	TRBV7-8	TRBD2	12	.
TGCGCCAGCAGCTTGGAGGGGATGGACCAGCCCCAGCATTTT	CASSLEGMDQPQHF	TRBJ1-5	TRBV5-1	.	14	.
TGCGCCAGCAGCTTGGATATTAGCGGGAGTGGCGATGAGCAGTTCTTC	CASSLDISGSGDEQFF	TRBJ2-1	TRBV5-1	TRBD2	16	.
TGTGCCAGCAGCCAACCGTATCAGCCCCAGCATTTT	CASSQPYQPQHF	TRBJ1-5	TRBV6-5	.	12	.
TGTGCCAGCAGCCCTCGGGACCCTGCGACCCAGTACTTC	CASSPRDPATQYF	TRBJ2-5	TRBV7-6	.	13	.
TGTGCCAGTAGCCTCGGACTAGCGGGAGGTGGTATAACTGAGCAGTTCTTC	CASSLGLAGGGITEQFF	TRBJ2-1	TRBV19	TRBD2	17	few
TGCGCCAGCAGCTTGGTCGCAGCCTCCAATGAGCAGTTCTTC	CASSLVAASNEQFF	TRBJ2-1	TRBV5-1	.	14	.
TGTGCCAGCAGCGTAGTGGGGGGAAGCGAGACCCAGTACTTC	CASSVVGGSETQYF	TRBJ2-5	TRBV9	.	14	.
TGCGCCAGCAGCTTGGATAGGCAGGGACCTGGAAACACCATATATTTT	CASSLDRQGPGNTIYF	TRBJ1-3	TRBV5-1	.	16	.
TGCGCCAGCAGCCCGAGGACAGGTGGGAATGAAAAACTGTTTTTT	CASSPRTGGNEKLFF	TRBJ1-4	TRBV5-1	TRBD1	15	.
TGTGCCAGCAGCCCGATTGGGACTAGCGGAAACGAGCAGTACTTC	CASSPIGTSGNEQYF	TRBJ2-7	TRBV3-1/TRBV3-2	TRBD2	15	.
TGTGCCGCCGGAGCTGGGGGAGGCCAAGAGACCCAGTACTTC	CAAGAGGGQETQYF	TRBJ2-5	TRBV10-3	.	14	.
TGTGCCAGCAGCTTGTTTGTCGGAGCTAGCACAGATACGCAGTATTTT	CASSLFVGASTDTQYF	TRBJ2-3	TRBV5-8	.	16	.
TGTGCCAGCTCCCGCGCGGGAGAAACTCATGAGCAGTTCTTC	CASSRAGETHEQFF	TRBJ2-1	TRBV18	TRBD2	14	.
TGTGCCAGCAGCAGCCGGGACAGGGTTAAGACCAACTATGGCTACACCTTC	CASSSRDRVKTNYGYTF	TRBJ1-2	TRBV27	TRBD1	17	few
TGTGCCACCAGTCACCGGCTCTCCAATGAGCAGTTCTTC	CATSHRLSNEQFF	TRBJ2-1	TRBV24-1	.	13	.
TGCGCCAGCAGCTTACAGGGGGCTATCTCCTACGAGCAGTACTTC	CASSLQGAISYEQYF	TRBJ2-7	TRBV5-1	TRBD1	15	.
TGCAGTGCGGTAGGGGGGAATGAGCAGTTCTTC	CSAVGGNEQFF	TRBJ2-1	TRBV20-1	.	11	once
TGTGCCACCAGTGATTGGAGGGGCGGGTTGAACACCGGGGAGCTGTTTTTT	CATSDWRGGLNTGELFF	TRBJ2-2	TRBV24-1	.	17	.
TGTGCCAGCTCACCGGAGTTCAGAACAGGGCCTGGGGCCAACGTCCTGACTTTC	CASSPEFRTGPGANVLTF	TRBJ2-6	TRBV18	.	18	once
TGTGCCAGCAGCGACCCGGGACGCCAATACAATGAGCAGTTCTTC	CASSDPGRQYNEQFF	TRBJ2-1	TRBV3-1/TRBV3-2	.	15	once
TGCGCCAGCAGTTCCTTTCGGGGGCCCCTGACCTCTGGAAACACCATATATTTT	CASSSFRGPLTSGNTIYF	TRBJ1-3	TRBV5-1	.	18	.
TGCAGTGCTATTCCTGTGTATGGCTACACCTTC	CSAIPVYGYTF	TRBJ1-2	TRBV20-1	.	11	.
TGTGCCAGCAGTTACTCCGACCCGCAGCAGACCCAGTACTTC	CASSYSDPQQTQYF	TRBJ2-5	TRBV6-5	.	14	.
TGTGCCATCAGGGGAGGGGACGACGTTTATAGCAATCAGCCCCAGCATTTT	CAIRGGDDVYSNQPQHF	TRBJ1-5	TRBV10-3	.	17	.
TGTGCCAGCACCACAAATAGACATAGCTCTGGAAACACCATATATTTT	CASTTNRHSSGNTIYF	TRBJ1-3	TRBV28	.	16	.
TGTGCCAGCAGCTTGGTAGGGACAGGGGGAACTGAAGCTTTCTTT	CASSLVGTGGTEAFF	TRBJ1-1	TRBV5-5	TRBD1	15	.
TGTGCCAGCAGCTGGGGCCCCGGGGCAGATACGCAGTATTTT	CASSWGPGADTQYF	TRBJ2-3	TRBV11-3	.	14	once
TGTGCCAGCAGCTTGGGTTGGGTGGGGACTGAAGCTTTCTTT	CASSLGWVGTEAFF	TRBJ1-1	TRBV5-6	.	14	.
TGTGCCAGCAGCTTCACCAACACAGATACGCAGTATTTT	CASSFTNTDTQYF	TRBJ2-3	TRBV7-8	.	13	.
TGCGCCAGCAGCGCGACAGGGTATAATGAAAAACTGTTTTTT	CASSATGYNEKLFF	TRBJ1-4	TRBV5-1	TRBD1	14	.
TGTGCCAGCAGTTTAGATAACAGATCTAACTATGGCTACACCTTC	CASSLDNRSNYGYTF	TRBJ1-2	TRBV28	.	15	.
TGTGCCAGCAGCTTAGTGGCAGTAAACACCGGGGAGCTGTTTTTT	CASSLVAVNTGELFF	TRBJ2-2	TRBV7-9	.	15	.
TGTGCCAGCAGTAGGGACGGGAACTATGGCTACACCTTC	CASSRDGNYGYTF	TRBJ1-2	TRBV12-3/TRBV12-4	.	13	.
TGCGCCAGCAGCTTGGCTTCAAAGCGGGACGTTAATGAGCAGTTCTTC	CASSLASKRDVNEQFF	TRBJ2-1	TRBV5-1	TRBD2	16	.
TGCGCCAGCAGGACAGGGGCCGGGGAGCTGTTTTTT	CASRTGAGELFF	TRBJ2-2	TRBV23-1	TRBD1	12	.
TGTGCCAGCAGTTCTTTCGGGGACGGGAGCACAGATACGCAGTATTTT	CASSSFGDGSTDTQYF	TRBJ2-3	TRBV28	.	16	.
TGTGCCAGTAACTCCGGGACATCCAATGAAAAACTGTTTTTT	CASNSGTSNEKLFF	TRBJ1-4	TRBV19	.	14	.